This T cell receptor (beta chain) was obtained from a study of T-cell memory formation after mild COVID-19 (dated by TCRdb to the early 2020s). In terms of the full investigation: Most TCR sequence clusters were specific to one of the two donors. The cohort was made up of two young adult volunteers, one female and one male, who were previously healthy. In a couple of donors, T-cell clones that expanded and contracted after mild COVID-19 were followed by sequencing TCRalpha and TCRbeta repertoires longitudinally. What the research found in general, with its limitations: Clones contracting from day 15 to 85 had balanced CD4/CD8 phenotypes, while a second wave expanding from day 15 to 37 was biased towards CD4+. Only a couple of mild cases were covered by the study, and larger cohorts that include severe cases with pre-infection samples were considered necessary. The detection of some responding clones in pre-infection memory suggests that pre-existing cross-reactive memory T cells joined the SARS-CoV-2 response. SARS-CoV-2 specificity was not confirmed for the second-wave clones peaking on day 37. Contracting CD4+ clones were found mainly in CM and EM memory subsets, while CD8+ clones were enriched in EMRA.

V sheds 5 bases and J sheds 1 base, leaving 17 bases between their ends. Via the germline V gene, CDR1 is SGHTA and CDR2 FQGNSA. There are 16 amino acids in the CDR3, from cysteine to phenylalanine inclusive. Only the CDR3 portion is preserved as DNA: 48 bases, with reading frame beginning at the first base. The reads were generated on an Illumina NovaSeq 6000. cDNA libraries for TCRalpha and TCRbeta were prepared by 5'RACE using constant-segment primers, with sample barcodes and unique molecular identifiers added. Trizol reagent was used to extract RNA from every sample. The libraries were amplified in two PCR steps, and the second step added a second sample barcode and Illumina TruSeq adapters. The libraries were sequenced on an Illumina NovaSeq using 2 x 150 bp paired-end reads. In the source study's methods: With migec v1.2.7, reads were demultiplexed and then collapsed into UMI-guided consensus sequences. Using mixcr v2.1.11, UMI consensuses were aligned to TRA and TRB V and J templates and then assembled into clonotypes. Clonotypes were classified as expanded or contracted when called significant by both edgeR and NoisET, with noise models trained on biological replicates. For edgeR calls, a false discovery rate-adjusted p below 0.01 and a log2 fold-change threshold of 1 were applied. As an exploratory analysis of dynamics, PCA with hierarchical clustering was applied to max-normalized trajectories of the 1000 most abundant clonotypes. Separately sequenced CD4+ and CD8+ repertoires were used to assign the CD4 or CD8 phenotype of responding clones. TCRdb trimmed the raw reads at Q25, called clones with MiXCR and kept productive beta chains. Every entry covers one CDR3 protein and lists the most common genes and DNA from its rows. The V and J calls were not made by the authors but by TCRdb's processing. The sample records some 440,000 distinct CDR3 sequences, roughly 25% of which are singletons. The ten largest clones take up around 12% of the sample.

As for this clonotype: Its antigen remains unidentified. Nothing much larger sits one base from this clone, and base qualities are not available.

PBMCs were isolated by Ficoll-Paque density gradient centrifugation. Sequences were obtained from PBMCs or a T cell subset sorted from them (not recorded which). Here the chain combines TRBV7-2 and TRBJ2-5; the D gene is perhaps TRBD1 or TRBD2, as each covers 6 bases. This sequence originates from an adult woman who had mild COVID-19 (a few samples of this study predate the infection). The sample titles of this study are shuffled in the database, so cell type and time point are left out; the donor was told from shared clones. The bases read TGTGCCAGCAGCCCGATGACTAGGGGGTTCCAAGAGACCCAGTACTTC. Its protein is CASSPMTRGFQETQYF.